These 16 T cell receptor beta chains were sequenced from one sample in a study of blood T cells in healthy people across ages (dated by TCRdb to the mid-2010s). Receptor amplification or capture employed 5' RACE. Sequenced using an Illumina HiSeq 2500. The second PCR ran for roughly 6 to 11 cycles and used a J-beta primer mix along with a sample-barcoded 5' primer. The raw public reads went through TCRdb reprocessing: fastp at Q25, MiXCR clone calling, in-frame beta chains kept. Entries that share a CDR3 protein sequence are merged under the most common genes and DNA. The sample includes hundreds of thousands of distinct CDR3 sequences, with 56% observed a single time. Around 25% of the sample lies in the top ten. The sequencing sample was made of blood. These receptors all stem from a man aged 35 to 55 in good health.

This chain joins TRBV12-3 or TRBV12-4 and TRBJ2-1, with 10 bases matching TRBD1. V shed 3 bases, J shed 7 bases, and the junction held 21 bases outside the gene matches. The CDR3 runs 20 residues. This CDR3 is CASSLAGGQGSGRSRNEQFF. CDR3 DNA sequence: TGTGCCAGCAGTTTGGCTGGGGGACAGGGGTCCGGCCGCTCTAGGAATGAGCAGTTCTTC.

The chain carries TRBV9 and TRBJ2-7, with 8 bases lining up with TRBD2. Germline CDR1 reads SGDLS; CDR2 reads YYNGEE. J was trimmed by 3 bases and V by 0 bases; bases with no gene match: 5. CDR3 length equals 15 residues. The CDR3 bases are TGTGCCAGCAGCGTAGACGGGGGGGACATCTACGAGCAGTACTTC. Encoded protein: CASSVDGGDIYEQYF.

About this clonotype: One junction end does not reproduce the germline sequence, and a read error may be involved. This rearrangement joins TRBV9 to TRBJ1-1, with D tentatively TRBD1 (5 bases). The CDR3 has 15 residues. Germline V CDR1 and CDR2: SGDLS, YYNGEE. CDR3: CASSLGPGPNTEAFF. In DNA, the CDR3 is TGTGCCAGCAGCCTCGGTCCGGGGCCGAACACCGAAGCTTTCTTT.

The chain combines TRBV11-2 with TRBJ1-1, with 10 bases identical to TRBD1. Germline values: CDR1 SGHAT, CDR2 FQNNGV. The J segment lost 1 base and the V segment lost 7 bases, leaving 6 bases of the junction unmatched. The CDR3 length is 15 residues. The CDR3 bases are TGTGCCAGCACCGACAGGGGGCTTAGGAACACTGAAGCTTTCTTT. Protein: CASTDRGLRNTEAFF.

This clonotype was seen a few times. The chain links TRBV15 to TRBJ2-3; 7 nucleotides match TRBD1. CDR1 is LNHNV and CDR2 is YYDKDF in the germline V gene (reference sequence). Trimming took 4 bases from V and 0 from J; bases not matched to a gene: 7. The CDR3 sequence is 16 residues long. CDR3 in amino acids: CATSKETGTSTDTQYF. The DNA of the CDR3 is TGTGCCACCAGCAAAGAGACAGGGACGAGCACAGATACGCAGTATTTT.

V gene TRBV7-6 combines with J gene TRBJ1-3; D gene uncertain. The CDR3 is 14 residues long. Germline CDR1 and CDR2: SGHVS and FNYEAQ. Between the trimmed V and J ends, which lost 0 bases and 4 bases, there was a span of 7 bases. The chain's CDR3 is CASSLAAGGNTIYF. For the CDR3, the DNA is TGTGCCAGCAGCTTAGCGGCCGGGGGAAACACCATATATTTT.

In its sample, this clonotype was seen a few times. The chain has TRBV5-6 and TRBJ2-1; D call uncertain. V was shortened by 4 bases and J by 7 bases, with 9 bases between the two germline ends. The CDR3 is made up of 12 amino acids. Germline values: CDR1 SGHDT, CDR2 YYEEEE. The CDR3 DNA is TGTGCCAGCAGCACTACAGAGAATGAGCAGTTCTTC. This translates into CASSTTENEQFF.

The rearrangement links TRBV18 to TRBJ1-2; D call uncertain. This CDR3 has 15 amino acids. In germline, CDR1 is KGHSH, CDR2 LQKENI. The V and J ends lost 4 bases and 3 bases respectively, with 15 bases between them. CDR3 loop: CASSREGEGHYGYTF. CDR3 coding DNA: TGTGCCAGCTCACGTGAGGGTGAGGGTCACTATGGCTACACCTTC.

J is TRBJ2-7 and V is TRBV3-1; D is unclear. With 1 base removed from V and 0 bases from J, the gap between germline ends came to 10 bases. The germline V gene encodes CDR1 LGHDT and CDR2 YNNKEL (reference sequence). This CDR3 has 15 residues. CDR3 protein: CASSQASSSSYEQYF. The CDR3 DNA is TGTGCCAGCAGCCAAGCTTCCTCTAGCTCCTACGAGCAGTACTTC.

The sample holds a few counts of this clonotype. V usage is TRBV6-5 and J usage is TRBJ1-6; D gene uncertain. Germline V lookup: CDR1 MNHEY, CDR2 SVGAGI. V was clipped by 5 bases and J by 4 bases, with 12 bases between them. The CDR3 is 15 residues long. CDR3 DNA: TGTGCCAGCAGTACCCCTCTGGGGTATAATTCACCCCTCCACTTT. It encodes CASSTPLGYNSPLHF.

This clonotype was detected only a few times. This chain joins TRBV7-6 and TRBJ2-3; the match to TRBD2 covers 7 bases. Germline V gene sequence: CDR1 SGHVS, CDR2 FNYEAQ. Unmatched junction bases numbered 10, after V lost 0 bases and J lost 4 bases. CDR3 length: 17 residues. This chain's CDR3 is CASSLAPTSPRSDTQYF. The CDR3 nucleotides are TGTGCCAGCAGCTTAGCACCGACTAGCCCCAGGTCAGATACGCAGTATTTT.

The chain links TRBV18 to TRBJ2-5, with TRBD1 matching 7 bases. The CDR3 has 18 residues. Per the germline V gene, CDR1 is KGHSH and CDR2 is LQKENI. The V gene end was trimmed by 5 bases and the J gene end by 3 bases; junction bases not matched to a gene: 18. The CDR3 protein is CASSDILGQILGEETQYF. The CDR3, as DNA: TGTGCCAGCTCAGATATCTTGGGACAGATCCTGGGGGAAGAGACCCAGTACTTC.

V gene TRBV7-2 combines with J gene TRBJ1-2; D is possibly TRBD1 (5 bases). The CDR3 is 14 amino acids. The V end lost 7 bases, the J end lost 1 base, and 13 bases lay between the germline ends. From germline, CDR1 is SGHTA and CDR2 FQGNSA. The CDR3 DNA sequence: TGTGCCAGCACCTATTGGGGGGGTAACTATGGCTACACCTTC. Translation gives CASTYWGGNYGYTF.

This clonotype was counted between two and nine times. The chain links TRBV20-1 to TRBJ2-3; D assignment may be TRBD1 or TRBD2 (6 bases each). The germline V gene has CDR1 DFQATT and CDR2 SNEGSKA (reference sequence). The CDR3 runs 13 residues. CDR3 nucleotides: TGCAGCGTTGTAGGGGGGAGCACAGATACGCAGTATTTT. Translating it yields CSVVGGSTDTQYF.

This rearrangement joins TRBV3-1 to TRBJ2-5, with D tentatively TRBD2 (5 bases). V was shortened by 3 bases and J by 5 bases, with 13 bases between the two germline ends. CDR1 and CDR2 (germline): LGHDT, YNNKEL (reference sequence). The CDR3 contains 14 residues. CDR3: CASSQGSAIETQYF. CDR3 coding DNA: TGTGCCAGCAGCCAGGGTAGCGCCATCGAGACCCAGTACTTC.

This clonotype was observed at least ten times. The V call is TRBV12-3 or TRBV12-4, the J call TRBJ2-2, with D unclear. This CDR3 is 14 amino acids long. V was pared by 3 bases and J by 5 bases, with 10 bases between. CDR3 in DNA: TGTGCCAGCAGTTTTTTTTCGGCGACCGGGGAGCTGTTTTTT. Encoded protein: CASSFFSATGELFF.